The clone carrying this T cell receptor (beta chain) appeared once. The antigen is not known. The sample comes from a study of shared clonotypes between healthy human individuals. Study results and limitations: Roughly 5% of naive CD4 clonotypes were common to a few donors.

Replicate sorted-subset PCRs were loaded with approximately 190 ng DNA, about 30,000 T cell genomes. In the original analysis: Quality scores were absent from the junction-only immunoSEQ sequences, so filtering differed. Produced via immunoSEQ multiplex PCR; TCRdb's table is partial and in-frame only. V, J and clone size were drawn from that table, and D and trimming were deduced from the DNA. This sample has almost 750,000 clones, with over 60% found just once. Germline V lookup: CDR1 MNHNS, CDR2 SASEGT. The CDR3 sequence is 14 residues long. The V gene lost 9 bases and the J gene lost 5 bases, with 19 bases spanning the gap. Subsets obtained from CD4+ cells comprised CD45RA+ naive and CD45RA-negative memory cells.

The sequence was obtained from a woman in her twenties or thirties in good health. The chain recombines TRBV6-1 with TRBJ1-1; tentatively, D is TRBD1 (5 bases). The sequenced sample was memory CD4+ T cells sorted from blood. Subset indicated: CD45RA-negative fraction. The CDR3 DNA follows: TGTGCCAGTACCCGACGGGGACCGAGGACTGAAGCTTTCTTT. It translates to CASTRRGPRTEAFF.